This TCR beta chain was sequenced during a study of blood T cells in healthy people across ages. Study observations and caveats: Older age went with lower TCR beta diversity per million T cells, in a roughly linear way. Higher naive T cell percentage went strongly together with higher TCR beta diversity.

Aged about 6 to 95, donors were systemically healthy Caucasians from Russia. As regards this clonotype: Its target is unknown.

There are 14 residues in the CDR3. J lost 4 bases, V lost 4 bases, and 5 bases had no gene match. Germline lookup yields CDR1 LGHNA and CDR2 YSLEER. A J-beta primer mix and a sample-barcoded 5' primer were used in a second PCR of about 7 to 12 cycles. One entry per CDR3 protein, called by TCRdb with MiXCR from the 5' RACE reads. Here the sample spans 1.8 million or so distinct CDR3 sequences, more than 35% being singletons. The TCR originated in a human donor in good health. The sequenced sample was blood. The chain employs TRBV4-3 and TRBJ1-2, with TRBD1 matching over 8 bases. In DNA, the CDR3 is TGCGCCAGCAGCCGAGAGACAGGGGTCTATGGCTACACCTTC. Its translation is CASSRETGVYGYTF.